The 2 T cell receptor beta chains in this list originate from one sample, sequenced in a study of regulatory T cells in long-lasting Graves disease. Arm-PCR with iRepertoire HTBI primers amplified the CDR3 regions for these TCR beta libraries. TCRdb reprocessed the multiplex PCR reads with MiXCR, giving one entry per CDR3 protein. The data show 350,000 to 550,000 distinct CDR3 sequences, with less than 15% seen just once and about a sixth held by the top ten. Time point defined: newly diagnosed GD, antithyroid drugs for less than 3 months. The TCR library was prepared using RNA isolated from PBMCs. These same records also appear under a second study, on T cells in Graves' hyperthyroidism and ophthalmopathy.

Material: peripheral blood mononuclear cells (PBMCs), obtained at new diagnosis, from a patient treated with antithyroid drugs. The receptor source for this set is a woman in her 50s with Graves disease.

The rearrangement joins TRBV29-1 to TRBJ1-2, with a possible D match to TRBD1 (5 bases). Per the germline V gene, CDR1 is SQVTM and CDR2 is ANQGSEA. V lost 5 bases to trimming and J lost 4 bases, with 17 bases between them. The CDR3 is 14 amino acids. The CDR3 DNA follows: TGCAGCGTTTTGAGTACTGAGAGGGGCTATGGCTACACCTTC. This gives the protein CSVLSTERGYGYTF. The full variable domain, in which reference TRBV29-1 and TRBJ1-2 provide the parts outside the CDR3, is SAVISQKPSRDICQRGTSLTIQCQVDSQVTMMFWYRQQPGQSLTLIATANQGSEATYESGFVIDKFPISRPNLTFSTLTVSNMSPEDSSIYLCSVLSTERGYGYTFGSGTRLTVV.

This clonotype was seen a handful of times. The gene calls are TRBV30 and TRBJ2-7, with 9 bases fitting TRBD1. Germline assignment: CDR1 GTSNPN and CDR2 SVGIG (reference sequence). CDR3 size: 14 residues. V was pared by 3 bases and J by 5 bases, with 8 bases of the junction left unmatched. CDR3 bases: TGTGCCTGGAGCTTCGGACAGGGGAGTAACGAGCAGTACTTC. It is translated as CAWSFGQGSNEQYF.